This T cell receptor beta chain was obtained from a study of T-cell reconstitution after alpha-beta-depleted transplantation in children. Germline values: CDR1 KGHDR, CDR2 SFDVKD. Trimming removed 4 bases at V and 9 bases at J, with 12 bases between. The CDR3 has 13 residues. General study results and limits: The authors attributed T-cell counts and diversity one year after transplant mostly to newly produced T cells. Elevated TCRbeta diversity at day 60 was traced, in some patients, to surviving recipient T cells and thymic progenitors.

This clonotype has only a few counts. Its matching antigen is unknown. The TCRbeta library was prepared with unique molecular identifiers. TCRdb reprocessed the PCR reads with MiXCR, giving one entry per CDR3 protein. Of around 800,000 distinct CDR3 sequences detected, about 15% appear once; the ten largest clones hold around 5.3%. The chain is built from TRBV24-1 and TRBJ2-1; D possibly corresponds to TRBD1 (6 bases). This receptor was obtained from a male patient between 10 and 17 years old who had a stem cell transplant for acute lymphoblastic leukemia, so the T cells may come from the graft donor. Specimen: PBMCs, mostly from graft donor cells, collected 360 days after TCRalphabeta/CD19-depleted stem cell transplant. CDR3 coding DNA: TGTGCCACCAGTGACTGGACAGATTTTGAGCAGTTCTTC. Translating it yields CATSDWTDFEQFF.